These 9 T cell receptor beta chains came from one sample sequenced in a study of cytomegalovirus exposure and HLA in healthy donors. Researchers ran the PCR with 60 Vbeta and 13 Jbeta primers. Only in-frame clones appear in the TCRdb table, and some are missing; sequencing was by immunoSEQ multiplex PCR. The sample holds about 190,000 clones, about 77% seen once. The sequenced material came from PBMCs. The receptors were gathered from a woman under 40 in good health and CMV-seropositive.

The J gene is TRBJ1-5, the V gene TRBV19, with unresolved D. Germline V CDR1 and CDR2: LNHDA, SQIVND (reference sequence). Deletions cut 2 bases from V and 5 bases from J, with 16 bases between. The CDR3 consists of 16 residues. CDR3 residues: CASSIRVMAYYQPQHF. CDR3 bases: TGTGCCAGTAGTATACGGGTTATGGCCTATTATCAGCCCCAGCATTTT.

This clone turned up a few times. The chain employs TRBV28 and TRBJ1-5; TRBD1 matches 7 bases. Germline CDR1 MDHEN, CDR2 SYDVKM. The CDR3 runs 15 residues. The junction had 14 bases not matched to a gene; V was cut back by 6 bases and J by 9 bases. CDR3 protein: CASRVYPTGQLPQHF. DNA of the CDR3: TGTGCCAGCAGAGTTTACCCTACGGGACAGCTGCCCCAGCATTTT. Supplemented by reference TRBV28 and TRBJ1-5, the full variable domain reads DVKVTQSSRYLVKRTGEKVFLECVQDMDHENMFWYRQDPGLGLRLIYFSYDVKMKEKGDIPEGYSVSREKKERFSLILESASTNQTSMYLCASRVYPTGQLPQHFGDGTRLSIL.

The chain couples TRBV7-2 to TRBJ1-2, with D perhaps TRBD1 (5 bases). The V and J ends lost 3 bases and 0 bases respectively, with 14 bases between them. Germline assignment: CDR1 SGHTA and CDR2 FQGNSA. This CDR3 is 16 amino acids long. CDR3 loop: CASSFRQGDSNYGYTF. CDR3 DNA sequence: TGTGCCAGCAGCTTTCGGCAGGGCGACTCTAACTATGGCTACACCTTC.

The chain couples TRBV10-3 to TRBJ2-3; no clear D. This CDR3 is built from 11 residues. V was trimmed by 6 bases and J by 4 bases, leaving 5 bases between them. The germline V gene encodes CDR1 ENHRY and CDR2 SYGVKD. The CDR3 DNA sequence: TGTGCCATCAGGGCCGCAGATACGCAGTATTTT. It encodes CAIRAADTQYF.

Only a few counts were recorded for this clone. The CDR3 coding sequence is TGCAGCGTGGGGCTGAAGTCAGGGGCCACTGAAGCTTTCTTT. Translated: CSVGLKSGATEAFF. This chain uses TRBV29-1 with TRBJ1-1; D perhaps matches TRBD1 (6 bases). This CDR3 is 14 amino acids long. Trimming stripped 6 bases from V and 4 bases from J, with 18 bases between. Germline CDR1 reads SQVTM; CDR2 reads ANQGSEA.

The CDR3 region is CASRDRGTEAFF. In DNA, the CDR3 is TGTGCCAGTCGAGACAGGGGAACTGAAGCTTTCTTT. The V gene is TRBV28, the J gene TRBJ1-1; 8 nucleotides agree with TRBD1. Germline-derived CDR1 and CDR2 are MDHEN and SYDVKM. The J segment lost 5 bases and the V segment lost 9 bases, leaving 5 bases of the junction unmatched. This CDR3 is 12 amino acids long.

This clone was counted a few times. The chain is built from TRBV7-8 and TRBJ2-4, with 9 bases lining up with TRBD2. This CDR3 has 16 amino acids. The trim removed 3 bases at V and 5 bases at J, leaving 8 bases unmatched. Germline lookup yields CDR1 SGHVS and CDR2 FQNEAQ. For the CDR3, the DNA is TGTGCCAGCAGCTTTAGGGTAGCGGGAGACCAAAACATTCAGTACTTC. Protein product: CASSFRVAGDQNIQYF.

The chain couples TRBV9 to TRBJ1-1, with D uncertain. Germline V gives CDR1 SGDLS, CDR2 YYNGEE. The CDR3 extends over 14 amino acids. V was clipped by 4 bases and J by 1 base, with 11 bases between them. The CDR3 region is CASSRSGANTEAFF. The DNA for the CDR3 is TGTGCCAGCAGCCGGTCGGGAGCGAACACTGAAGCTTTCTTT. Combining the CDR3 with reference TRBV9 and TRBJ1-1 gives the whole variable domain DSGVTQTPKHLITATGQRVTLRCSPRSGDLSVYWYQQSLDQGLQFLIQYYNGEERAKGNILERFSAQQFPDLHSELNLSSLELGDSALYFCASSRSGANTEAFFGQGTRLTVV.

The rearrangement uses TRBV7-2 and TRBJ2-5; TRBD2 agrees at 7 bases. J was trimmed by 0 bases and V by 0 bases; bases with no gene match: 1. Germline V gene sequence: CDR1 SGHTA, CDR2 FQGNSA. CDR3 size: 15 residues. For the CDR3, the DNA is TGTGCCAGCAGCTTAGCGGGGGGGTACCAAGAGACCCAGTACTTC. This gives the protein CASSLAGGYQETQYF.